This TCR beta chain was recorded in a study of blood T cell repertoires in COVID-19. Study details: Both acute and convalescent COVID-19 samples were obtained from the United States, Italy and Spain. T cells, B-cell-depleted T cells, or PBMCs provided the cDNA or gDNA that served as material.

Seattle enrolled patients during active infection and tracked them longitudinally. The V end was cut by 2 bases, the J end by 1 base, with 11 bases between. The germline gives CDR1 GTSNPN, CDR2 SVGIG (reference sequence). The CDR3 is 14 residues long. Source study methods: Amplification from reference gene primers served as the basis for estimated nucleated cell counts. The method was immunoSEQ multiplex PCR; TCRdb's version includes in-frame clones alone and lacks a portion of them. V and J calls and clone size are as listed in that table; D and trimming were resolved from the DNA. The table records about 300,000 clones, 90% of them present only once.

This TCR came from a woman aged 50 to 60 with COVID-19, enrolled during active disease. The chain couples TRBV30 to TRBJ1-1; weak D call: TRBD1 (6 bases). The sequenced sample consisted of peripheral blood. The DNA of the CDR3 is TGTGCCTGGAGTCCGGGACATACGAACACTGAAGCTTTCTTT. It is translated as CAWSPGHTNTEAFF.